A single sample is the source of the 23 T cell receptor beta chains below, sequenced in a study of blood T cell repertoires in COVID-19 (dated by TCRdb to the early 2020s). Libraries were made using the immunoSEQ multiplex PCR assay. TCRdb holds this immuneACCESS table with in-frame rearrangements only. Some clones are missing; in checked studies, unresolved V genes explain under half, and the rest has no known cause. This sample comprises more than 150,000 clones, 80% to 90% of them detected only once. Nearly 8.5% of the sample is taken by the ten largest. Sequencing input: peripheral blood. Every receptor here comes from a man in his sixties with acute or convalescent COVID-19.

V and J are TRBV3-1 (or the pseudogene TRBV3-2) and TRBJ2-7, with TRBD2 matching 7 bases. In germline, CDR1 is LGHDT, CDR2 YNNKEL (reference sequence). V lost 4 bases and J lost 6; bases outside the gene matches: 9. The CDR3 loop spans 14 amino acids. The CDR3 is CASSPSLAGVEQYF. The CDR3 nucleotides are TGTGCCAGCAGCCCCAGTCTGGCGGGAGTCGAGCAGTACTTC.

The chain is built from TRBV6-4 and TRBJ1-6; 8 bases align to TRBD1. CDR3 length equals 12 residues. CDR1 MRHNA and CDR2 SNTAGT come from the germline V gene. The J segment lost 7 bases and the V segment lost 9 bases, leaving 2 bases of the junction unmatched. CDR3 residues: CARTGANSPLHF. CDR3 DNA sequence: TGTGCCAGGACAGGGGCGAATTCACCCCTCCACTTT.

This chain joins TRBV14 and TRBJ1-1; unclear D gene. There are 14 residues in the CDR3. CDR1 is SGHDN and CDR2 is FVKESK in the germline V gene. With 1 base removed from V and 0 bases from J, the gap between germline ends came to 6 bases. The DNA of the CDR3 is TGTGCCAGCAGCCAAGGGGCCTTGAACACTGAAGCTTTCTTT. Amino acid sequence: CASSQGALNTEAFF.

CDR3 protein: CASSPTGVAGNTIYF. In nucleotides, the CDR3 is TGTGCCAGCAGCCCGACAGGGGTGGCCGGAAACACCATATATTTT. The chain links TRBV11-2 to TRBJ1-3; 8 bases fit TRBD1. V shed 5 bases, J shed 4 bases, and the junction held 7 bases outside the gene matches. The CDR3 runs 15 residues. CDR1 is SGHAT and CDR2 is FQNNGV in the germline V gene.

The chain combines TRBV28 with TRBJ1-6; no reliable D call. V lost 8 bases and J lost 7, with 9 bases in between. Germline V gene data show CDR1 as MDHEN and CDR2 as SYDVKM. The CDR3 loop spans 12 amino acids. This CDR3 reads CASENYNSPLHF. The CDR3 DNA is TGTGCCAGCGAGAACTACAATTCACCCCTCCACTTT.

The chain employs TRBV30 and TRBJ2-7; 9 bases agree with TRBD1. Trimming took 5 bases from V and 6 from J; bases not matched to a gene: 8. Germline CDR1 is GTSNPN and CDR2 is SVGIG (reference sequence). The CDR3 sequence is 13 residues long. This CDR3 is CAWSYRTGAEQYF. The CDR3 nucleotides are TGTGCCTGGTCCTACCGGACAGGGGCCGAGCAGTACTTC.

J is TRBJ1-4 and V is TRBV5-4, with TRBD1 matching 10 bases. The junction had 1 base not matched to a gene; V was cut back by 0 bases and J by 5 bases. The germline CDR1 and CDR2 sequences are SGHNT and YYREEE (reference sequence). The CDR3 totals 15 residues. CDR3 in amino acids: CASSLGQGANEKLFF. The CDR3 nucleotides are TGTGCCAGCAGCTTGGGACAGGGGGCAAATGAAAAACTGTTTTTT.

The rearrangement joins TRBV27 to TRBJ1-2; the D gene is possibly TRBD1 (6 bases). Trimming cost V 5 bases and J 8 bases, with 18 bases left between them. The CDR3 totals 14 residues. The germline V gene has CDR1 MNHEY and CDR2 SMNVEV (reference sequence). The chain's CDR3 is CASSPTRAGAGYTF. The CDR3 region has the DNA TGTGCCAGCAGTCCTACTCGAGCAGGGGCCGGCTACACCTTC.

The V call is TRBV9, the J call TRBJ1-2, with D possibly being TRBD1 (5 bases). With 4 bases removed from V and 4 bases from J, the gap between germline ends came to 20 bases. The CDR3 sequence is 16 residues long. Germline CDR1 and CDR2: SGDLS and YYNGEE. The CDR3 sequence: CASSPRPGGSAYGYTF. The CDR3, as DNA: TGTGCCAGCAGCCCTAGACCCGGGGGATCGGCCTATGGCTACACCTTC.

This chain uses TRBV15 with TRBJ2-3; D possibly corresponds to TRBD2 (6 bases). This CDR3 has 17 amino acids. Germline V gene sequence: CDR1 LNHNV, CDR2 YYDKDF (reference sequence). The V end lost 0 bases, the J end lost 0 bases, and 13 bases lay between the germline ends. The CDR3 nucleotides read TGTGCCACCAGCAGAGATGGGACTGGCCCTAGCACAGATACGCAGTATTTT. Protein product: CATSRDGTGPSTDTQYF.

V and J are TRBV9 and TRBJ2-2; TRBD1 matches 10 bases. V was pared by 4 bases and J by 6 bases, with 6 bases of the junction left unmatched. CDR3 size: 15 residues. Germline CDR1 reads SGDLS; CDR2 reads YYNGEE. The CDR3 region is CASSRQGASAGELFF. CDR3 nucleotides: TGTGCCAGCAGCAGACAGGGGGCGAGCGCCGGGGAGCTGTTTTTT.

J is TRBJ2-7 and V is TRBV23-1, with D possibly being TRBD2 (5 bases). TRBV23-1 is an ORF for which the function is uncertain. Trimming removed 2 bases at V and 5 bases at J, with 25 bases between. This CDR3 is 18 amino acids long. The CDR3 DNA sequence: TGCGCCAGCAGTCAACACATAAAACCCGAGCGGCCTGGGGACGAGCAGTACTTC. It is translated as CASSQHIKPERPGDEQYF.

Points on this clone: Other nucleotide sequences from this sample produce the same CDR3. This chain uses TRBV18 with TRBJ2-5; 9 bases are shared with TRBD1. Unmatched junction bases numbered 4, after V lost 6 bases and J lost 5 bases. The germline gives CDR1 KGHSH, CDR2 LQKENI. CDR3 size: 13 residues. The CDR3 sequence is CASSRGQGETQYF. Written as DNA, the CDR3 is TGTGCCAGCTCCCGGGGACAGGGCGAGACCCAGTACTTC.

This clone came up once. The chain carries TRBV28 and TRBJ1-4; weak D call: TRBD1 (6 bases). Germline V gene sequence: CDR1 MDHEN, CDR2 SYDVKM. V lost 5 bases, J lost 8 bases, and 15 bases lay in between. The CDR3 has 14 amino acids. CDR3 bases: TGTGCCAGCAGTCCGGGCCGCGGGGGCGAAAAACTGTTTTTT. Translating gives CASSPGRGGEKLFF.

V usage is TRBV28 and J usage is TRBJ1-6, with TRBD1 as a possible D gene (5 bases). This CDR3 is 17 amino acids long. The germline CDR1 and CDR2 sequences are MDHEN and SYDVKM. Trimming removed 6 bases at V and 1 base at J, with 16 bases between. The CDR3 loop is CASSTPPGSSYNSPLHF. DNA for the CDR3: TGTGCCAGCAGCACACCGCCAGGGTCGTCCTATAATTCACCCCTCCACTTT.

The chain is built from TRBV5-1 and TRBJ2-3; TRBD1 might be the D (6 bases). Looked up from germline, CDR1 is SGHRS and CDR2 is YFSETQ. This CDR3 comprises 15 residues. Trimming cost V 1 base and J 3 bases, with 12 bases left between them. CDR3 amino acids: CASSLSMQGTDTQYF. As DNA, the CDR3 is TGCGCCAGCAGCTTGTCCATGCAGGGGACAGATACGCAGTATTTT.

V and J are TRBV3-1 (or the pseudogene TRBV3-2) and TRBJ2-7, with D hard to call. Trimming removed 1 base from V and 5 bases from J, with 12 bases in between. CDR3 length: 14 amino acids. The V gene's germline CDR1 is LGHDT and CDR2 YNNKEL (reference sequence). CDR3 nucleotide sequence: TGTGCCAGCAGCCAAGCCGGCCGGGTCGACGAGCAGTACTTC. This encodes CASSQAGRVDEQYF.

The genes are TRBV28 and TRBJ2-2; TRBD2 matches 9 bases. The CDR3 contains 18 residues. Germline V CDR1 and CDR2: MDHEN, SYDVKM. J lost 2 bases, V lost 5 bases, and 12 bases had no gene match. CDR3: CASSPPLAGRVNTGELFF. As DNA, the CDR3 is TGTGCCAGCAGTCCCCCGCTAGCGGGAAGGGTAAACACCGGGGAGCTGTTTTTT. Looking up the rest from reference TRBV28 and TRBJ2-2 gives the full variable domain: DVKVTQSSRYLVKRTGEKVFLECVQDMDHENMFWYRQDPGLGLRLIYFSYDVKMKEKGDIPEGYSVSREKKERFSLILESASTNQTSMYLCASSPPLAGRVNTGELFFGEGSRLTVL.

The genes are TRBV11-2 and TRBJ1-6; D is unresolved. CDR1 is SGHAT, CDR2 FQNNGV, per germline. Trimming removed 5 bases from V and 0 bases from J, with 14 bases in between. The CDR3 is 17 amino acids. The CDR3 nucleotides are TGTGCCAGCAGCCTTTGGACGGGGAGCTCCTATAATTCACCCCTCCACTTT. Translation gives CASSLWTGSSYNSPLHF.

This rearrangement joins TRBV7-8 to TRBJ2-7; tentatively, D is TRBD2 (6 bases). From germline, CDR1 is SGHVS and CDR2 FQNEAQ. The CDR3 spans 18 residues. Trimming took off 1 base at V and 1 base at J, with 20 bases between the two ends. CDR3 sequence reads: CASSLDVGGPIFSYEQYF. CDR3 coding DNA: TGTGCCAGCAGCTTAGATGTCGGGGGACCCATCTTTTCCTACGAGCAGTACTTC.

This clone was detected once. The chain carries TRBV28 and TRBJ1-2, with TRBD1 matching over 7 bases. The CDR3 covers 15 residues. Germline V gene sequence: CDR1 MDHEN, CDR2 SYDVKM. V lost 6 bases and J lost 2; bases outside the gene matches: 9. The CDR3 DNA sequence: TGTGCCAGCAGCTCCACACCGACAGGGAACTATGGCTACACCTTC. Amino acids: CASSSTPTGNYGYTF.

The V and J genes are TRBV30 and TRBJ2-5; TRBD2 might be the D (6 bases). Germline lookup yields CDR1 GTSNPN and CDR2 SVGIG (reference sequence). The V and J ends lost 1 base and 5 bases respectively, with 11 bases between them. The CDR3 runs 13 residues. CDR3 amino acids: CAWSAGDGETQYF. The CDR3 DNA follows: TGTGCCTGGAGTGCGGGAGACGGGGAGACCCAGTACTTC.

The chain employs TRBV28 and TRBJ1-1; no firm D call. Germline V gene lookup returns CDR1 MDHEN and CDR2 SYDVKM. V lost 5 bases and J 0 bases, leaving 10 bases between the germline ends. The length of the CDR3 is 14 residues. DNA for the CDR3: TGTGCCAGCAGTCCCTACTCCGTGAACACTGAAGCTTTCTTT. Translating it yields CASSPYSVNTEAFF. The full variable domain, in which reference TRBV28 and TRBJ1-1 provide the parts outside the CDR3, is DVKVTQSSRYLVKRTGEKVFLECVQDMDHENMFWYRQDPGLGLRLIYFSYDVKMKEKGDIPEGYSVSREKKERFSLILESASTNQTSMYLCASSPYSVNTEAFFGQGTRLTVV.